This passage covers 18 T cell receptor beta chains from one sample sequenced in a study of blood T cells in healthy people across ages. It was with a sample-barcoded 5' primer and a J-beta primer mix that a second PCR of roughly 7 to 12 cycles was run. A single record per CDR3 protein comes from TCRdb applying MiXCR to the 5' RACE reads. The table shows 600,000 to 1,000,000 distinct CDR3 sequences, with around a quarter occurring only once. This sample was shared with a second study, whose subject was T cells of mothers and their children.

The sequenced material came from blood. The receptors stem from a boy younger than 18 in good health.

The genes are TRBV20-1 and TRBJ2-1; D gene ambiguous. Trimming removed 3 bases from V and 2 bases from J, with 8 bases in between. The germline gives CDR1 DFQATT, CDR2 SNEGSKA (reference sequence). This CDR3 has 13 residues. CDR3 in DNA: TGCAGTGCTAGGGCGGCTACCTACAATGAGCAGTTCTTC. It translates to CSARAATYNEQFF.

In this sample, this clonotype turned up a few times. This chain links TRBV10-3 with TRBJ2-5; perhaps TRBD1 as D (5 bases). Trimming took off 6 bases at V and 9 bases at J, with 23 bases between the two ends. Germline V gene lookup returns CDR1 ENHRY and CDR2 SYGVKD. CDR3 length: 15 residues. CDR3 coding DNA: TGTGCCATCAGCTTGGACATTGGCAATTCCGAGGCCCAGTACTTC. Amino acid sequence: CAISLDIGNSEAQYF.

This clonotype was seen only a few times. A junction boundary mismatches the germline segment, possibly from a read error. This chain connects TRBV6-6 to TRBJ1-4, with TRBD1 identical over 7 bases. The germline V gene has CDR1 MNHNY and CDR2 SVGAGI (reference sequence). The CDR3 covers 15 residues. The chain's CDR3 is CASSNGGGGSEKLLF. The CDR3 bases are TGTGCCAGCAGTAACGGAGGGGGCGGTAGCGAAAAACTGCTTTTT.

V is TRBV6-1 and J is TRBJ2-1, with 7 bases that match TRBD2. This CDR3 contains 16 residues. The V and J ends lost 2 bases and 2 bases, in that order; junction bases with no gene match: 6. Germline V gives CDR1 MNHNS, CDR2 SASEGT. The CDR3 DNA sequence: TGTGCCAGCAGTGAAAAGGGCCTAGCGGCCTACAATGAGCAGTTCTTC. It translates to CASSEKGLAAYNEQFF.

This clonotype was seen just once. This rearrangement joins TRBV7-2 to TRBJ2-5; 9 bases fit TRBD1. This CDR3 contains 15 residues. CDR1 and CDR2 from the germline V gene are SGHTA and FQGNSA. With 3 bases clipped from V and 4 bases from J, the junction kept 6 bases outside the gene matches. CDR3 coding DNA: TGTGCCAGCAGCTTGGGACAGGGTGTATCAGAGACCCAGTACTTC. This sequence encodes CASSLGQGVSETQYF.

A few counts support this clonotype. This chain uses TRBV20-1 with TRBJ2-7, with D possibly TRBD1 on 5 matching bases. The CDR3 runs to 11 residues. Per the germline V gene, CDR1 is DFQATT and CDR2 is SNEGSKA (reference sequence). Trimming removed 7 bases from V and 3 bases from J, with 10 bases in between. The CDR3 region is CSGQRVYEQYF. CDR3 DNA sequence: TGCAGTGGACAGAGAGTCTACGAGCAGTACTTC.

This rearrangement joins TRBV7-2 to TRBJ2-7, with TRBD1 matching over 11 bases. V was pared by 4 bases and J by 9 bases, with 11 bases of the junction left unmatched. CDR1 and CDR2 from the germline V gene are SGHTA and FQGNSA. The CDR3 is made up of 15 amino acids. The CDR3 protein is CASSSQRDRGGVQYF. The CDR3 DNA is TGTGCCAGCAGCTCTCAACGGGACAGGGGGGGCGTGCAGTACTTC.

The chain has TRBV3-1 and TRBJ1-1; 7 bases are shared with TRBD1. The V and J ends lost 4 bases and 7 bases, in that order; junction bases with no gene match: 12. Germline V gene lookup returns CDR1 LGHDT and CDR2 YNNKEL (reference sequence). The CDR3 covers 15 residues. Written as DNA, the CDR3 is TGTGCCAGCAGCCTCATACAGGGGTCGACCTTTGAAGCTTTCTTT. It translates to CASSLIQGSTFEAFF.

The chain joins TRBV6-2 or TRBV6-3 to TRBJ2-1; no clear D. The CDR3 is made up of 16 amino acids. CDR1 is MNHEY and CDR2 is SVGEGT in the germline V gene. The V end was cut by 6 bases, the J end by 0 bases, with 15 bases between. The CDR3 DNA follows: TGTGCCAGCAGACCCCGAGTGGCAAGCTCCTACAATGAGCAGTTCTTC. Its protein is CASRPRVASSYNEQFF.

This sequence joins TRBV10-3 and TRBJ2-1; D call uncertain. Trimming removed 3 bases from V and 6 bases from J, with 9 bases in between. CDR1 and CDR2 (germline): ENHRY, SYGVKD. The CDR3 spans 13 residues. The CDR3 nucleotides read TGTGCCATCAGTGACTCAGTTTCCAATGAGCAGTTCTTC. Protein: CAISDSVSNEQFF.

The sample holds a few counts of this clonotype. This rearrangement joins TRBV5-5 to TRBJ2-7; 9 bases match TRBD2. In germline, CDR1 is SGHKS, CDR2 YYEKEE (reference sequence). This CDR3 is 16 amino acids long. The V gene end was trimmed by 4 bases and the J gene end by 0 bases; junction bases not matched to a gene: 8. The CDR3 DNA follows: TGTGCCAGCAGCCCGCAAGCGGGGGGTAACTCCTACGAGCAGTACTTC. Amino acids: CASSPQAGGNSYEQYF.

This clonotype was seen only a few times. The chain joins TRBV6-1 to TRBJ1-5; the D is unclear. The CDR3 loop spans 12 amino acids. Deletions cut 5 bases from V and 5 bases from J, with 7 bases between. In germline, CDR1 is MNHNS, CDR2 SASEGT. CDR3: CASSSSHQPQHF. The DNA of the CDR3 is TGTGCCAGCAGTTCCTCCCATCAGCCCCAGCATTTT.

V and J are TRBV28 and TRBJ1-5; D may be TRBD1 (5 bases). Germline CDR1 MDHEN, CDR2 SYDVKM. Trimming removed 6 bases from V and 3 bases from J, with 15 bases in between. CDR3 length: 15 amino acids. CDR3 sequence reads: CASRAQWGSNQPQHF. In DNA form, the CDR3 reads TGTGCCAGCAGGGCTCAATGGGGCTCCAATCAGCCCCAGCATTTT.

This clonotype occurred many times. This chain connects TRBV29-1 to TRBJ2-2, with D tentatively TRBD2 (5 bases). This CDR3 has 12 residues. The V gene's germline CDR1 is SQVTM and CDR2 ANQGSEA. V was cut by 5 bases and J by 7 bases, with 11 bases left in between. The CDR3 protein is CSVPSAGGELFF. For the CDR3, the DNA is TGCAGCGTTCCCTCGGCGGGCGGGGAGCTGTTTTTT.

In its sample, this clonotype was seen a few times. The chain couples TRBV29-1 to TRBJ2-1; 9 bases agree with TRBD2. The trim removed 4 bases at V and 9 bases at J, leaving 10 bases unmatched. This CDR3 has 14 residues. Germline-derived CDR1 and CDR2 are SQVTM and ANQGSEA. The CDR3 coding sequence is TGCAGCGTTGTAGCGGGAGATGGGAATGCTGAGCAGTTCTTC. Residues: CSVVAGDGNAEQFF.

This clonotype was counted many times. The rearrangement uses TRBV7-9 and TRBJ2-5; maybe TRBD1 (6 bases). V lost 5 bases and J 3 bases, leaving 10 bases between the germline ends. The germline V gene encodes CDR1 SEHNR and CDR2 FQNEAQ (reference sequence). The CDR3 has 13 residues. The CDR3 loop is CASSPRTEETQYF. The DNA for the CDR3 is TGTGCCAGCAGCCCAAGGACAGAAGAGACCCAGTACTTC.

The rearrangement uses TRBV14 and TRBJ2-1; D may correspond to TRBD1 or TRBD2 (5 bases each). Trimming took off 4 bases at V and 0 bases at J, with 19 bases between the two ends. This CDR3 has 18 residues. Germline CDR1 reads SGHDN; CDR2 reads FVKESK. DNA for the CDR3: TGTGCCAGCAGCCCATATCCATCGGGGCCGAGCTCCTACAATGAGCAGTTCTTC. Its translation is CASSPYPSGPSSYNEQFF.

The V gene is TRBV4-2, the J gene TRBJ2-1; TRBD1 matches 8 bases. J was trimmed by 4 bases and V by 0 bases; bases with no gene match: 5. This CDR3 spans 16 amino acids. The germline V gene has CDR1 LGHNA and CDR2 YNFKEQ. CDR3 protein: CASSQDGTGGYNEQFF. As DNA, the CDR3 is TGTGCCAGCAGCCAAGATGGTACAGGGGGATACAATGAGCAGTTCTTC.